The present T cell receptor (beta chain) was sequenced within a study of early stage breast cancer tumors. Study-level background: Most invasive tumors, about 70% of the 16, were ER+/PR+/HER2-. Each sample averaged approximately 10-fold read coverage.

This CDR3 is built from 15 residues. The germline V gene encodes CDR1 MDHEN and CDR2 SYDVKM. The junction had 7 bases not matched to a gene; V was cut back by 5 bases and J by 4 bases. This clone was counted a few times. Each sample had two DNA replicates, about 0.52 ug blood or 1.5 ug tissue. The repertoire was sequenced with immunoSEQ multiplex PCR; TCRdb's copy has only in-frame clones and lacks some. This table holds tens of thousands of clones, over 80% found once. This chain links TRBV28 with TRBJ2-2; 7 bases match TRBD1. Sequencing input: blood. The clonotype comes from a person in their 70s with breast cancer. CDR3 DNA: TGTGCCAGCAGTACAGGGGCCATCCTCACCGGGGAGCTGTTTTTT. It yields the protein CASSTGAILTGELFF. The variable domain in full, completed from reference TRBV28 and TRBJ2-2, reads DVKVTQSSRYLVKRTGEKVFLECVQDMDHENMFWYRQDPGLGLRLIYFSYDVKMKEKGDIPEGYSVSREKKERFSLILESASTNQTSMYLCASSTGAILTGELFFGEGSRLTVL.